Listed below are T cell receptor beta chains from one sample, sequenced in a study of blood T cells in healthy people across ages. TCRdb independently ran MiXCR on the 5' RACE reads; one entry per CDR3 protein. The table has about 1,000,000 distinct CDR3 sequences, roughly 45% seen once. Material: blood. The origin of the receptors is a woman aged 60-75 years in good health. The CDR3 runs from the conserved cysteine through the conserved F or W. A D gene is named only where the DNA matches it firmly. Clone size is shown for a subset of rows, as once, few, many or a class of expanded clone.

V,size,D,J,DNA,CDR3
TRBV10-1,.,.,TRBJ2-7,TGCGCCAGCAGTGAGCTCCGGGGGAGCAGCGAGCAGTACTTC,CASSELRGSSEQYF
TRBV20-1,.,TRBD2,TRBJ2-1,TGCAGTGCTAGATACAGCGGGAGTGCGGCCAATGAGCAGTTCTTC,CSARYSGSAANEQFF
TRBV5-1,.,.,TRBJ1-1,TGCGCCAGCAGCTACCCCCTGGGACGGGGGAGGACTGAAGCTTTCTTT,CASSYPLGRGRTEAFF
TRBV7-8,.,TRBD1,TRBJ1-6,TGTGCCAGCAGCTCCCAGGGACAGATACTGGCCCTCCACTTT,CASSSQGQILALHF
TRBV20-1,.,.,TRBJ2-1,TGCAGTGCTAGTTTCGGGTTCGAGTTCGCGAATGAGCAGTTCTTC,CSASFGFEFANEQFF
TRBV21-1,.,.,TRBJ2-7,TGTGCCAGCAGCAAAGCCTGGACAGGGCCCTACGAGCAGTACTTC,CASSKAWTGPYEQYF
TRBV10-3,.,TRBD1,TRBJ2-3,TGTGCCATCAGTGAGTCGGATTCCGGGACAGGACTTCTAGATACGCAGTATTTT,CAISESDSGTGLLDTQYF
TRBV25-1,.,.,TRBJ2-5,TGTGCCAGCAGTGAATTGAGCTGGGGGGAGGAGGACTACGAGCAGCACTTC,CASSELSWGEEDYEQHF
TRBV5-1,.,TRBD1,TRBJ2-7,TGCGCCAGCAGCTTGGCCGGGACAGGGGTCCACGAGCAGTACTTC,CASSLAGTGVHEQYF
TRBV11-2,many,.,TRBJ2-7,TGTGCCAGCAGCTTAGTTGGGGGCATCGGGACCGAGCAGTACTTC,CASSLVGGIGTEQYF
TRBV10-2,.,.,TRBJ2-5,TGCGCCACTTCGGAGGAGGTAGAGACCCAGTACTTC,CATSEEVETQYF
TRBV20-1,.,.,TRBJ2-3,TGCAGTGCTAGCCCTGGGGGGGGCGCTTATATAGATACGCAGTATTTT,CSASPGGGAYIDTQYF
TRBV11-2,few,.,TRBJ1-4,TGTGCCAGCAGCTTAAGGACGGGACCCAATGAAAAACTGTTTTTT,CASSLRTGPNEKLFF
TRBV11-3,.,.,TRBJ2-2,TGTGCCACCCAAGCGGACCCGAACACCGGGGAGCTGTTTTTT,CATQADPNTGELFF
TRBV7-9,.,.,TRBJ1-1,TGTGCCAGCAGCTTAGCACGGGGTAGCCCTGAAGCTTTCTTT,CASSLARGSPEAFF
TRBV7-8,.,TRBD2,TRBJ2-1,TGTGCCAGCAGCCAGCGACTAGCGGGAGGGCCACAGAATGAGCAGTTCTTC,CASSQRLAGGPQNEQFF
TRBV28,.,TRBD1,TRBJ2-5,TGTGCCAGCAGCCTACAGGGGATGGATTTGGAGACCCAGTACTTC,CASSLQGMDLETQYF
TRBV30,.,.,TRBJ2-1,TGTGCCTGGAGTTGGGTGGCGAATGAGCAGTTCTTC,CAWSWVANEQFF
TRBV9,.,TRBD1,TRBJ2-1,TGTGCCAGCAGCGTGGGACAGCCCTACAATGAGCAGTTCTTC,CASSVGQPYNEQFF
TRBV7-9,.,.,TRBJ2-4,TGTGCCAGCACCTCGGCCGACAGGTTTAACATTCAGTACTTC,CASTSADRFNIQYF
TRBV5-1,.,.,TRBJ2-7,TGCGCCAGCAGCTTGGCAGGGGCCGTCTCCTACGAGCAGTACTTC,CASSLAGAVSYEQYF
TRBV5-1,few,.,TRBJ1-5,TGCGCCAGCAGTACAGGTTTAAATCAGCCCCAGCATTTT,CASSTGLNQPQHF
TRBV7-3,many,.,TRBJ1-1,TGTGCCAGCAGCCCTTTGGGAGGGAGGGAAGCTTTCTTT,CASSPLGGREAFF
TRBV28,.,TRBD1,TRBJ2-2,TGTGCCAGCAGTATGGACAGGGGAACTTTCCTCGGGGAGCTGTTTTTT,CASSMDRGTFLGELFF
TRBV29-1,.,.,TRBJ2-3,TGCAGCGTCGCTTTGGTCGGCACAGATACGCAGTATTTT,CSVALVGTDTQYF
TRBV2,.,.,TRBJ2-1,TGTGCCAGCAGTTGGAAGGGACCCGGGATATCTGAGCAGTTCTTC,CASSWKGPGISEQFF
TRBV4-1,.,.,TRBJ1-2,TGCGCCAGCAGTCCCACACCTGAGGGGGGCCCTAACTATGGCTACACCTTC,CASSPTPEGGPNYGYTF
TRBV11-2,.,.,TRBJ2-3,TGTGCCAGCAGCTGGGTCAACACAGATACGCAGTATTTT,CASSWVNTDTQYF
TRBV11-2,few,TRBD2,TRBJ2-1,TGTGCCAGCAGCCCAGCCTACTCGGGACTAGCGGGATTCAATGAGCAGTTCTTC,CASSPAYSGLAGFNEQFF
TRBV12-3/TRBV12-4,.,.,TRBJ2-5,TGTGCCAGCAGTTTTGGGGCCAGACAAGAGACCCAGTACTTC,CASSFGARQETQYF
TRBV5-1,few,.,TRBJ1-2,TGCGCCAGCAGCCCTAGCGGGGGAGTAGGCTATGGCTACACCTTC,CASSPSGGVGYGYTF
TRBV7-2,.,TRBD1,TRBJ1-6,TGTGCCAGCAGCTCAAAAAGGACAGGGAGCCCCTATAATTCACCCCTCCACTTT,CASSSKRTGSPYNSPLHF
TRBV12-3/TRBV12-4,.,.,TRBJ2-3,TGTGCCAGCAGTCTCAGCAGTGGTAGCACAGATGCGCAGTATTTT,CASSLSSGSTDAQYF
TRBV12-3/TRBV12-4,.,.,TRBJ2-4,TGTGCCAGCAGTTTATTATCCGGGATCGCCAAAAACATTCAGTACTTC,CASSLLSGIAKNIQYF
TRBV5-1,.,TRBD2,TRBJ2-7,TGCGCCAGCGCCACGGAGGGTAGCGGGATTTCCTACGAGCAGTACTTC,CASATEGSGISYEQYF
TRBV20-1,few,TRBD2,TRBJ2-7,TGCAGTGCTAGCCGCCCGACTAGCGGGATTTCCTACGAGCAGTACTTC,CSASRPTSGISYEQYF
TRBV20-1,once,.,TRBJ2-1,TGCAGTGCTATAATTCGTACTGAGCAGTTCTTC,CSAIIRTEQFF
TRBV29-1,few,.,TRBJ1-5,TGCAGCGTCGCGGACAGCAGCAATCAGCCCCAGCATTTT,CSVADSSNQPQHF
TRBV12-3/TRBV12-4,.,.,TRBJ2-4,TGTGCCAGCAGTTTTGGACTAAACATTCAGTACTTC,CASSFGLNIQYF
TRBV29-1,.,.,TRBJ2-2,TGCAGCGCAATCGGAGGAGGTGCCGGGGAGCTGTTTTTT,CSAIGGGAGELFF
TRBV15,few,.,TRBJ2-3,TGTGCCACCAGCGTTGGACTAACAACAGATACGCAGTATTTT,CATSVGLTTDTQYF
TRBV7-8,.,.,TRBJ1-4,TGTGCCAGCAGCTTTTACAGCTCTAATGAAAAACTGTTTTTT,CASSFYSSNEKLFF
TRBV28,few,.,TRBJ2-7,TGTGCCAGCAGTTTAGTGATTCTCGAGCAGTACTTC,CASSLVILEQYF
TRBV29-1,.,TRBD1,TRBJ2-1,TGCAGCGTTGTTGGTTCGCAGGGGGCGTTCAAGGAGCAGTTCTTC,CSVVGSQGAFKEQFF
TRBV9,few,TRBD2,TRBJ2-1,TGTGCCAGCAGCGTAGCGTGGCTAGCGGGAGGAGGAGATGGCCAGTTCTTC,CASSVAWLAGGGDGQFF
TRBV18,once,.,TRBJ1-4,TGTGCCAGCTCACCGCGTCAACAGGGAACTAATGAAAAACTGTTTTTT,CASSPRQQGTNEKLFF
TRBV7-2,.,.,TRBJ2-7,TGTGCCAGCAGCTTAGGTTTAGCGCGGGGGCCCTACGAGCAGTACTTC,CASSLGLARGPYEQYF
TRBV20-1,.,TRBD1,TRBJ2-7,TGCAGTGCTAGAGGGGGACAGGACAAGGCTCTTGGCCATTGGTACGAGCAGTACTTC,CSARGGQDKALGHWYEQYF
TRBV6-2/TRBV6-3,.,.,TRBJ2-5,TGTTCCAGCAGTCTCCAAGCAGAGACCCAGTACTTC,CSSSLQAETQYF
TRBV12-3/TRBV12-4,.,.,TRBJ1-5,TGTGCCAGCAGCACTTCGGGGGGCGGTCAGCCCCAGCATTTT,CASSTSGGGQPQHF